A single sample gave rise to the 32 T cell receptor beta chains below, sequenced in a study of cytomegalovirus exposure and HLA in healthy donors. Use of 60 Vbeta and 13 Jbeta primers characterized the PCR. Produced via immunoSEQ multiplex PCR; TCRdb's table is partial and in-frame only. The data show about 140,000 clones, roughly three quarters seen once. Sequencing used PBMCs. These receptors were obtained from a woman in her forties or fifties in good health and CMV-seronegative.

V usage is TRBV11-3 and J usage is TRBJ2-7; 9 bases match TRBD2. CDR3 length equals 15 residues. V gave up 4 bases and J gave up 0 bases; unmatched junction bases: 4. The germline V gene encodes CDR1 SGHNT and CDR2 YENEEA. The CDR3 spells CASSSQTSGSYEQYF. CDR3 bases: TGTGCCAGCAGCTCTCAGACTAGCGGCTCCTACGAGCAGTACTTC.

The V call is TRBV11-2, the J call TRBJ2-7, with D tentatively TRBD1 (6 bases). Germline CDR1 and CDR2: SGHAT and FQNNGV. This CDR3 region has 15 residues. V dropped 1 base and J dropped 3 bases, with 13 bases sitting between them. The CDR3 bases are TGTGCCAGCAGCTTAGCTCCACAGGGCGGCTACGAGCAGTACTTC. Translated: CASSLAPQGGYEQYF.

The rearrangement uses TRBV6-1 and TRBJ2-1; 7 bases align to TRBD1. Germline values: CDR1 MNHNS, CDR2 SASEGT. Losses at the gene ends were 1 base for V and 5 bases for J; bases not matched to a gene: 5. The CDR3 length is 15 residues. The CDR3 sequence: CASSEVWTGNNEQFF. CDR3 nucleotides: TGTGCCAGCAGTGAAGTGTGGACAGGTAACAATGAGCAGTTCTTC.

This chain joins TRBV7-2 and TRBJ1-5, with D uncertain. Per germline, CDR1 SGHTA and CDR2 FQGNSA. The V end lost 5 bases, the J end lost 0 bases, and 8 bases lay between the germline ends. The CDR3 loop spans 14 amino acids. The CDR3 DNA is TGTGCCAGCAGCCCCGGACTTAGCAATCAGCCCCAGCATTTT. Its protein product is CASSPGLSNQPQHF.

V is TRBV7-9 and J is TRBJ1-3; TRBD1 aligns across 9 bases. Looked up from germline, CDR1 is SEHNR and CDR2 is FQNEAQ (reference sequence). With 5 bases clipped from V and 1 base from J, the junction kept 6 bases outside the gene matches. CDR3 length: 16 residues. CDR3 nucleotides: TGTGCCAGCAGCCCTACCGGGACAGGGTCTGGAAACACCATATATTTT. Translated, it gives CASSPTGTGSGNTIYF.

This clone was counted a single time. The chain carries TRBV30 and TRBJ2-7, with D perhaps TRBD2 (6 bases). This CDR3 has 16 residues. CDR1 and CDR2 (germline): GTSNPN, SVGIG (reference sequence). V was clipped by 2 bases and J by 0 bases, with 17 bases between them. CDR3 sequence: CAWSRTGTFSSYEQYF. The CDR3 DNA sequence: TGTGCCTGGAGTCGTACCGGGACTTTTAGCTCCTACGAGCAGTACTTC.

V gene TRBV28 combines with J gene TRBJ2-2, with TRBD1 as a possible D gene (6 bases). Trimming left V 6 bases short and J 0 bases short, with 11 bases between. The CDR3 has 15 amino acids. Germline V CDR1 and CDR2: MDHEN, SYDVKM. The CDR3 DNA reads as TGTGCCAGCAGAACAGGGTTCGCGAACACCGGGGAGCTGTTTTTT. As protein: CASRTGFANTGELFF.

The chain is built from TRBV9 and TRBJ1-3; 9 bases match TRBD1. From germline, CDR1 is SGDLS and CDR2 YYNGEE. There are 16 residues in the CDR3. V was pared by 3 bases and J by 4 bases, with 8 bases of the junction left unmatched. The CDR3 protein is CASSGSQGAPGNTIYF. CDR3 DNA: TGTGCCAGCAGCGGGTCACAGGGGGCCCCAGGAAACACCATATATTTT.

This chain connects TRBV20-1 to TRBJ1-2; no clear D. Between the trimmed V and J ends, which lost 7 bases and 0 bases, there was a span of 6 bases. Germline-derived CDR1 and CDR2 are DFQATT and SNEGSKA (reference sequence). This CDR3 region has 11 residues. Here the CDR3 reads CSVAPNYGYTF. As DNA, the CDR3 is TGCAGTGTGGCCCCTAACTATGGCTACACCTTC.

This clone was observed a handful of times. This sequence joins TRBV4-1 and TRBJ2-1, with a possible D match to TRBD2 (6 bases). The length of the CDR3 is 16 residues. Trimming pared 6 bases from V and 6 bases from J, leaving 21 bases between. Germline CDR1 reads MGHRA; CDR2 reads YSYEKL. CDR3 region: CASSHSGSGLRNEQFF. CDR3 sequence (DNA): TGCGCCAGCAGTCACTCCGGGTCCGGACTACGCAATGAGCAGTTCTTC.

This sequence joins TRBV5-1 and TRBJ2-7; 9 bases fit TRBD1. There are 15 residues in the CDR3. Germline CDR1 reads SGHRS; CDR2 reads YFSETQ. Losses at the gene ends were 4 bases for V and 4 bases for J; bases not matched to a gene: 9. The CDR3 DNA is TGCGCCAGCAGCCCCAGACAGGGGGTGGGGTACGAGCAGTACTTC. Amino acid sequence: CASSPRQGVGYEQYF.

This clone was seen only a few times. The V call is TRBV12-5, the J call TRBJ1-3, with TRBD1 matching over 10 bases. The trim removed 6 bases at V and 8 bases at J, leaving 7 bases unmatched. Germline V CDR1 and CDR2: LGHNT, FRNRAP. The CDR3 consists of 14 residues. CDR3 residues: CASGSGTGAYTIYF. The CDR3 DNA reads TGTGCTAGTGGGTCCGGGACAGGGGCATACACCATATATTTT.

The chain recombines TRBV27 with TRBJ2-1; 7 bases are a match to TRBD2. The length of the CDR3 is 15 residues. The germline V gene has CDR1 MNHEY and CDR2 SMNVEV (reference sequence). With 3 bases clipped from V and 8 bases from J, the junction kept 10 bases outside the gene matches. CDR3 nucleotides: TGTGCCAGCAGTTTCGGCCCGGGACTAACTTATGAGCAGTTCTTC. It yields the protein CASSFGPGLTYEQFF.

In this sample, this clone turned up once. V gene TRBV30 combines with J gene TRBJ1-2, with D perhaps matching TRBD1 (5 bases). With 2 bases removed from V and 4 bases from J, the gap between germline ends came to 14 bases. The CDR3 has 14 amino acids. CDR1 is GTSNPN and CDR2 is SVGIG in the germline V gene (reference sequence). The chain's CDR3 is CAWSLDTFFYGYTF. The CDR3 DNA reads TGTGCCTGGAGTTTGGACACCTTCTTCTATGGCTACACCTTC.

Worth noting for this clone: Other DNA sequences of this sample code for an identical CDR3. The V gene is TRBV4-2, the J gene TRBJ2-3; 10 bases fit TRBD2. V dropped 6 bases and J dropped 2; count of bases not matched to a gene: 5. Germline V lookup: CDR1 LGHNA, CDR2 YNFKEQ. The CDR3 contains 15 residues. Here the CDR3 DNA reads TGTGCCAGCAGTCCCGGGACTAGCGACACAGATACGCAGTATTTT. Translated: CASSPGTSDTDTQYF.

This chain uses TRBV11-2 with TRBJ2-3; 10 bases agree with TRBD2. Germline CDR1 reads SGHAT; CDR2 reads FQNNGV. The V and J ends lost 3 bases and 3 bases, in that order; junction bases with no gene match: 3. The CDR3 is 15 residues long. CDR3: CASSLGLAKTDTQYF. The CDR3 DNA follows: TGTGCCAGCAGCTTGGGACTAGCGAAAACAGATACGCAGTATTTT.

This chain uses TRBV6-4 with TRBJ2-1; 8 bases are shared with TRBD2. J was trimmed by 6 bases and V by 3 bases; bases with no gene match: 7. Germline V gene data show CDR1 as MRHNA and CDR2 as SNTAGT. The CDR3 consists of 15 residues. The CDR3 loop reads CASSERGGGVNEQFF. Here the CDR3 DNA reads TGTGCCAGCAGTGAACGGGGGGGCGGGGTCAATGAGCAGTTCTTC.

V usage is TRBV5-1 and J usage is TRBJ2-3; D uncertain. V lost 1 base and J lost 2, with 8 bases in between. The CDR3 sequence is 14 residues long. The germline V gene has CDR1 SGHRS and CDR2 YFSETQ. CDR3 nucleotides: TGCGCCAGCAGCTTGAGCGCCGACACAGATACGCAGTATTTT. Translated: CASSLSADTDTQYF.

V gene TRBV5-4 combines with J gene TRBJ2-7, with 7 bases fitting TRBD1. The CDR3 runs to 14 residues. V lost 6 bases to trimming and J lost 4 bases; unmatched junction nucleotides: 10. Per the germline V gene, CDR1 is SGHNT and CDR2 is YYREEE (reference sequence). CDR3 residues: CASNSDRVVYEQYF. CDR3 DNA: TGTGCCAGCAACTCAGACAGGGTCGTTTACGAGCAGTACTTC.

The chain uses TRBV6-1 and TRBJ2-1; TRBD1 matches 7 bases. CDR1 MNHNS and CDR2 SASEGT come from the germline V gene. V lost 2 bases and J lost 5; bases outside the gene matches: 3. The CDR3 extends over 14 amino acids. CDR3 sequence reads: CASSERGQNNEQFF. The DNA of the CDR3 is TGTGCCAGCAGTGAAAGGGGACAGAACAATGAGCAGTTCTTC.

The chain has TRBV28 and TRBJ2-5; D gene ambiguous. The J call may be mistaken, given a closer DNA end match to TRBJ2-7. Germline V lookup: CDR1 MDHEN, CDR2 SYDVKM. The CDR3 contains 11 residues. The CDR3 sequence: CASSSPYEQYF. The CDR3 DNA follows: TGTGCCAGCAGTTCACCCTACGAGCAGTACTTC.

This chain links TRBV7-2 with TRBJ1-2; no definite D call. Germline V lookup: CDR1 SGHTA, CDR2 FQGNSA. V was clipped by 1 base and J by 3 bases, with 9 bases between them. The CDR3 has 14 residues. CDR3 loop: CASSLGVRDYGYTF. The CDR3 coding sequence is TGTGCCAGCAGCTTAGGTGTGAGGGACTATGGCTACACCTTC.

CDR3 nucleotide sequence: TGTGCCAGCAGTTACTCCAGGTCTGATCAGCCCCAGCATTTT. Its protein product is CASSYSRSDQPQHF. The gene calls are TRBV6-5 and TRBJ1-5, with D unresolved. There are 14 residues in the CDR3. The ends were cut back, 0 bases at V and 5 bases at J, with 8 bases in the middle. The germline V gene has CDR1 MNHEY and CDR2 SVGAGI.

CDR3: CASSYSGTPPTGELFF. The CDR3 DNA sequence: TGTGCCAGCAGTTACTCGGGGACACCCCCCACCGGGGAGCTGTTTTTT. This chain links TRBV6-6 with TRBJ2-2, with D perhaps matching TRBD1 (6 bases). Trimming cost V 0 bases and J 4 bases, with 12 bases left between them. The germline V gene has CDR1 MNHNY and CDR2 SVGAGI (reference sequence). This CDR3 region has 16 residues.

This clone was seen only a few times. The gene calls are TRBV30 and TRBJ1-4, with D perhaps matching TRBD1 (6 bases). Germline V lookup: CDR1 GTSNPN, CDR2 SVGIG (reference sequence). V gave up 5 bases and J gave up 8 bases, with 15 bases separating them. This CDR3 has 13 residues. The CDR3 DNA follows: TGTGCCTGGTCGGAAAACAGGGACGAAAAACTGTTTTTT. This codes for CAWSENRDEKLFF.

The genes are TRBV5-1 and TRBJ2-5; possible D gene TRBD1, 5 bases. The germline CDR1 and CDR2 sequences are SGHRS and YFSETQ. The CDR3 sequence is 14 residues long. Trimming cost V 3 bases and J 4 bases, with 13 bases left between them. CDR3 loop: CASSSRQGGETQYF. The CDR3 DNA is TGCGCCAGCAGCTCCCGTCAGGGCGGAGAGACCCAGTACTTC.

V and J are TRBV2 and TRBJ1-4; maybe TRBD1 (6 bases). CDR1 SNHLY and CDR2 FYNNEI come from the germline V gene. The germline V and J ends were trimmed by 7 bases and 7 bases, with 13 bases remaining between them. The CDR3 runs to 13 residues. This CDR3 reads CASISGATEKLFF. Written as DNA, the CDR3 is TGTGCCAGCATTTCAGGGGCCACTGAAAAACTGTTTTTT.

The chain is built from TRBV27 and TRBJ2-7; D may be TRBD2 (6 bases). Looked up from germline, CDR1 is MNHEY and CDR2 is SMNVEV (reference sequence). The CDR3 runs 13 residues. V was clipped by 2 bases and J by 5 bases, with 10 bases between them. The CDR3 DNA reads as TGTGCCAGCAGTTTAAAACCGGGGGACGAGCAGTACTTC. The encoded protein is CASSLKPGDEQYF.

This clone was found once. V usage is TRBV27 and J usage is TRBJ1-5; 8 bases match TRBD1. The V gene's germline CDR1 is MNHEY and CDR2 SMNVEV (reference sequence). The CDR3 totals 15 residues. The J segment lost 6 bases and the V segment lost 4 bases, leaving 8 bases of the junction unmatched. The CDR3 DNA reads TGTGCCAGCAGTTCTCGACAGGGGATAAGTCAGCCCCAGCATTTT. Translated, it gives CASSSRQGISQPQHF.

This clone has just a few counts. The rearrangement links TRBV19 to TRBJ2-3; D perhaps matches TRBD2 (6 bases). V shed 6 bases and J shed 3 bases, with 13 bases lying between them. CDR3 size: 14 residues. Germline CDR1 reads LNHDA; CDR2 reads SQIVND (reference sequence). CDR3 nucleotides: TGTGCCAGTAGGACGGGGGAGCATACAGATACGCAGTATTTT. Translation gives CASRTGEHTDTQYF.

The chain carries TRBV5-8 and TRBJ2-5; a possible D gene is TRBD1 (6 bases). Gene TRBJ2-7 matches the end of the DNA better, so the J call may be wrong. The CDR3 is made up of 14 amino acids. Germline CDR1 is SGHTS and CDR2 is YDEGEE. The CDR3 loop reads CATNRANGPYEQYF. As DNA, the CDR3 is TGTGCCACGAACAGGGCAAACGGTCCCTACGAGCAGTACTTC.

The chain recombines TRBV4-1 with TRBJ2-5; 9 bases align to TRBD2. The DNA matches TRBJ2-7 better at its end, which makes the J call doubtful. The CDR3 length is 15 residues. Germline CDR1 and CDR2: MGHRA and YSYEKL. CDR3 residues: CASSREGGGAYEQYF. DNA for the CDR3: TGCGCCAGCAGCCGGGAGGGCGGGGGGGCCTACGAGCAGTACTTC.